Presented here are 14 T cell receptor beta chains from one specimen sequenced in a study of tumor and adjacent non-tumor tissue in lung cancer. This sample's RNA came from whole unsorted tissue. A modified ARM-PCR protocol with three rounds of nested PCR amplified TCRbeta. TCRdb used MiXCR to reprocess the multiplex PCR reads, holding one entry per CDR3 protein. The data hold over 110,000 distinct CDR3 sequences, with around 67% observed a single time. Sequenced material: lung tumor tissue. All receptors derive from a man between 60 and 75 years old with small cell lung cancer.

Ten or more counts support this clonotype. This chain uses TRBV5-1 with TRBJ2-1; D might be TRBD2 (6 bases). Trimming removed 0 bases at V and 5 bases at J, with 9 bases between. Germline CDR1 SGHRS, CDR2 YFSETQ. This CDR3 is built from 14 residues. The CDR3 is CASSLGREDNEQFF. CDR3 DNA: TGCGCCAGCAGCTTGGGGAGGGAGGACAATGAGCAGTTCTTC.

The V and J genes are TRBV12-3 or TRBV12-4 and TRBJ1-3; D remains unclear. The CDR3 runs to 16 residues. Trimming took 8 bases from V and 1 from J, leaving 18 bases between them. The CDR3 reads CASGPRRAGSGNTIYF. The DNA of the CDR3 is TGTGCCAGCGGTCCACGCCGCGCGGGTTCTGGAAACACCATATATTTT.

This clonotype was observed a few times. A much larger clonotype is one base distant, so this may be a read error. The V and J genes are TRBV11-2 and TRBJ2-5; 12 nucleotides align to TRBD2. CDR1 is SGHAT and CDR2 is FQNNGV in the germline V gene. The CDR3 runs 17 residues. This CDR3 is CASSASGTSGSREIQYF. In DNA, the CDR3 is TGTGCCAGCAGCGCCTCCGGGACTAGCGGGTCGCGGGAGATCCAGTACTTC.

Concerning this clonotype: A junction end diverges from the germline sequence, so it may reflect a read error. This rearrangement joins TRBV11-1 to TRBJ2-3; D is unresolved. The CDR3 sequence is 15 residues long. CDR1 is SGHAT and CDR2 is FQDESV in the germline V gene (reference sequence). The CDR3, as DNA: TGTGTCAGCAGCTTAACCAGCGATAGCACAGATACGCACTATTTT. As protein: CVSSLTSDSTDTHYF.

There are a few counts of this clonotype. V gene TRBV12-3 or TRBV12-4 combines with J gene TRBJ2-3, with D perhaps TRBD2 (5 bases). This CDR3 has 14 residues. Trimming cost V 5 bases and J 0 bases, with 9 bases left between them. CDR3 in DNA: TGTGCCAGCAGTCCACGCGGGAGCACAGATACGCAGTATTTT. It codes for CASSPRGSTDTQYF.

As concerns this clonotype: This likely comes from a read error, as the CDR3 has no conserved phenylalanine or tryptophan at its end. It is unclear where the CDR3 begins or ends on the DNA, so no DNA is shown, and the CDR3 is as TCRdb lists it. This sequence joins TRBV20-1 and TRBJ2-3; the table's TRBD2 call for D was not verified on the DNA. Germline V gene sequence: CDR1 DFQATT, CDR2 SNEGSKA (reference sequence). A total of 13 residues make up the CDR3, ends included. The CDR3: CSASPSGRDTQYY.

The table lists this clonotype with a few counts. The chain is built from TRBV4-1 and TRBJ2-7; D is possibly TRBD2 (5 bases). Trimming removed 2 bases at V and 2 bases at J, with 7 bases between. Germline V gene sequence: CDR1 MGHRA, CDR2 YSYEKL. This CDR3 comprises 13 residues. CDR3 loop: CASSQRDTYEQYF. For the CDR3, the DNA is TGCGCCAGCAGCCAACGGGATACCTACGAGCAGTACTTC.

This clonotype occurred many times. This chain links TRBV28 with TRBJ1-1, with D hard to call. This CDR3 contains 10 residues. Germline V lookup: CDR1 MDHEN, CDR2 SYDVKM. V was clipped by 3 bases and J by 8 bases, with 4 bases between them. In DNA form, the CDR3 reads TGTGCCAGCAGTTTCCGAGAAGCTTTCTTT. Protein: CASSFREAFF.

This clonotype was picked up many times. V gene TRBV11-2 combines with J gene TRBJ2-5, with D unclear. The length of the CDR3 is 12 residues. From germline, CDR1 is SGHAT and CDR2 FQNNGV. V gave up 0 bases and J gave up 7 bases, with 6 bases separating them. The DNA for the CDR3 is TGTGCCAGCAGCTTAGATCGGCTGACCCAGTACTTC. This translates into CASSLDRLTQYF. The full variable domain, rest sourced from reference TRBV11-2 and TRBJ2-5, is EAGVAQSPRYKIIEKRQSVAFWCNPISGHATLYWYQQILGQGPKLLIQFQNNGVVDDSQLPKDRFSAERLKGVDSTLKIQPAKLEDSAVYLCASSLDRLTQYFGPGTRLLVL.

Regarding this clonotype: A much larger clone lies a single base off, so this may be a read error. The chain employs TRBV7-3 and TRBJ2-2; TRBD1 matches at 8 bases. The length of the CDR3 is 13 residues. CDR1 and CDR2 (germline): SGHTA, FQGTGA. Here the CDR3 DNA reads TGTGCCACCAGCCCGGACAGGGAAGGGGAGCTGTTTTTT. Protein product: CATSPDREGELFF. Together with reference TRBV7-3 and TRBJ2-2, the CDR3 gives the full variable domain: GAGVSQTPSNKVTEKGKYVELRCDPISGHTALYWYRQSLGQGPEFLIYFQGTGAADDSGLPNDRFFAVRPEGSVSTLKIQRTERGDSAVYLCATSPDREGELFFGEGSRLTVL.

This chain uses TRBV27 with TRBJ1-1; tentative D call: TRBD1 (6 bases). Trimming took off 3 bases at V and 11 bases at J, with 16 bases between the two ends. CDR1 and CDR2 (germline): MNHEY, SMNVEV (reference sequence). The CDR3 is 13 amino acids. The CDR3 here is CASSLTGGLEAFF. Here the CDR3 DNA reads TGTGCCAGCAGTTTGACAGGTGGATTGGAGGCTTTCTTT.

The chain has TRBV5-6 and TRBJ2-7; unclear D gene. The germline V gene has CDR1 SGHDT and CDR2 YYEEEE. The CDR3 is 13 amino acids. The germline V and J ends were trimmed by 0 bases and 5 bases, with 9 bases remaining between them. The CDR3 protein is CASSLAGVDEQYF. The CDR3 nucleotides are TGTGCCAGCAGCTTGGCTGGGGTCGACGAGCAGTACTTC.

This chain joins TRBV11-3 and TRBJ2-4, with D hard to call. The germline V and J ends were trimmed by 7 bases and 2 bases, with 18 bases remaining between them. Per germline, CDR1 SGHNT and CDR2 YENEEA. The CDR3 contains 16 residues. The CDR3 DNA is TGTGCCAGCAACCCCTTTACCGAGGAGACCAAAAACATTCAGTACTTC. Translating it yields CASNPFTEETKNIQYF. The entire variable domain, with the rest obtained from reference TRBV11-3 and TRBJ2-4, is as follows: EAGVVQSPRYKIIEKKQPVAFWCNPISGHNTLYWYLQNLGQGPELLIRYENEEAVDDSQLPKDRFSAERLKGVDSTLKIQPAELGDSAVYLCASNPFTEETKNIQYFGAGTRLSVL.

A remark on this clonotype: A much larger clone lies a single base off, so this may be a read error. This sequence joins TRBV7-9 and TRBJ1-1; the D gene is possibly TRBD1 (6 bases). This CDR3 contains 15 residues. The germline gives CDR1 SEHNR, CDR2 FQNEAQ (reference sequence). CDR3 in amino acids: CDSSLGLQGQSEAFF. CDR3 nucleotide sequence: TGTGACAGCAGCTTGGGTTTACAGGGCCAATCGGAAGCTTTCTTT.